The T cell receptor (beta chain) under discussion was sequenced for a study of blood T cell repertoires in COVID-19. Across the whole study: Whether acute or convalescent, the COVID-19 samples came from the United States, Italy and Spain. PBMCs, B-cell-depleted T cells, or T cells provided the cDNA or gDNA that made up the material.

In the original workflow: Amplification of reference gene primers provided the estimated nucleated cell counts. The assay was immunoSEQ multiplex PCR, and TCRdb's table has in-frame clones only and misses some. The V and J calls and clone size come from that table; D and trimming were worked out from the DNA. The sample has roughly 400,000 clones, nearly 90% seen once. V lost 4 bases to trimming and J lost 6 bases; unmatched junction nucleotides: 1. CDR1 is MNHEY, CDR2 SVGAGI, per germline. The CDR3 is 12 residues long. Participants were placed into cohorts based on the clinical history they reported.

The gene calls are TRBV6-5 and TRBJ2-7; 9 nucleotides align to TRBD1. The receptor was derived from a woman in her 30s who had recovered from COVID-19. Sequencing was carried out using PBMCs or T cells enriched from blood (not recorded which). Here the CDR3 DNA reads TGTGCCAGCAGTTGGACAGGGGTCGAGCAGTACTTC. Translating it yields CASSWTGVEQYF.